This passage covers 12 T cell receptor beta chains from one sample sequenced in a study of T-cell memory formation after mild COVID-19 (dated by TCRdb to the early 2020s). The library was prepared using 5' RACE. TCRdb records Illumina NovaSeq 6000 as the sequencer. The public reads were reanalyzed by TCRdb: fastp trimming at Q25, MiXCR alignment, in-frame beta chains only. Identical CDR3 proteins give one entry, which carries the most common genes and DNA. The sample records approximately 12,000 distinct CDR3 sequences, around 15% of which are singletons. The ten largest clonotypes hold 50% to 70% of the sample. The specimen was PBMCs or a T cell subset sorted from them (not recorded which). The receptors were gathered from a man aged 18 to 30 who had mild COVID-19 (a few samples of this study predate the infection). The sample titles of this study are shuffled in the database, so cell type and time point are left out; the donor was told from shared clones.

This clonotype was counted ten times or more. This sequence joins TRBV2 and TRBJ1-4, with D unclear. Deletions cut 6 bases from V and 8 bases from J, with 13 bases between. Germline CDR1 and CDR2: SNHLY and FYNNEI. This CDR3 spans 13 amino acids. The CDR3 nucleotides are TGTGCCAGCAGCAGTCTCCCCCCGGAAAAACTGTTTTTT. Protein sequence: CASSSLPPEKLFF.

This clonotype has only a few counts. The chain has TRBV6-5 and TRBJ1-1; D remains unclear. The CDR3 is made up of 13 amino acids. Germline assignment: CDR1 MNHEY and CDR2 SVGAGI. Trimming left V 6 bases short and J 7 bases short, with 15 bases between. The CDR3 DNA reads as TGTGCCAGCAGAACCGGGCCTCGAGTTGAAGCTTTCTTT. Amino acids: CASRTGPRVEAFF.

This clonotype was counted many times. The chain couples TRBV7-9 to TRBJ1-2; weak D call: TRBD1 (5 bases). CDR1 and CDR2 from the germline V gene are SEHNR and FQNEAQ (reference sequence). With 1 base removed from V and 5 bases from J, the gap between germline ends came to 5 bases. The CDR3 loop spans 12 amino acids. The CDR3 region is CASSLGGYGYTF. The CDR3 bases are TGTGCCAGCAGCTTAGGGGGGTATGGCTACACCTTC.

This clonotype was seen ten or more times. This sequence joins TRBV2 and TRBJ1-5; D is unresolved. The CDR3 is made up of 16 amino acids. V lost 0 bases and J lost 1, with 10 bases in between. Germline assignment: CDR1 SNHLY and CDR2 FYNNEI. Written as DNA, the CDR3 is TGTGCCAGCAGTGAAGCGGGTCCTTTCAGCAATCAGCCCCAGCATTTT. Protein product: CASSEAGPFSNQPQHF.

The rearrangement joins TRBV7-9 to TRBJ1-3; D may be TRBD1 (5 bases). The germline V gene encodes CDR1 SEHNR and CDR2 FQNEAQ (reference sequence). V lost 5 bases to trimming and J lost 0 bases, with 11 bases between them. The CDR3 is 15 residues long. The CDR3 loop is CASSKGPHSGNTIYF. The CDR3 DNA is TGTGCCAGCAGCAAGGGACCGCACTCTGGAAACACCATATATTTT.

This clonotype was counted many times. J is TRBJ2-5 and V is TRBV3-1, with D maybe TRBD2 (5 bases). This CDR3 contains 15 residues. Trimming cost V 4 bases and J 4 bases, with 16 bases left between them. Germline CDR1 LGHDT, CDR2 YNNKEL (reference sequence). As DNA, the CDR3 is TGTGCCAGCAGCCGGATCGGGGTCGGAGCAGAGACCCAGTACTTC. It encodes CASSRIGVGAETQYF.

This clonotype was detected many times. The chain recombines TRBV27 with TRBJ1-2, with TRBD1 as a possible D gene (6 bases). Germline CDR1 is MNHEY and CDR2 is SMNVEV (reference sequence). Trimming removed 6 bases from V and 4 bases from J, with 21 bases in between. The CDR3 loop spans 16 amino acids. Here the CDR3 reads CASSFSPRGALYGYTF. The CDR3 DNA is TGTGCCAGCAGCTTCTCGCCTAGGGGGGCTCTCTATGGCTACACCTTC.

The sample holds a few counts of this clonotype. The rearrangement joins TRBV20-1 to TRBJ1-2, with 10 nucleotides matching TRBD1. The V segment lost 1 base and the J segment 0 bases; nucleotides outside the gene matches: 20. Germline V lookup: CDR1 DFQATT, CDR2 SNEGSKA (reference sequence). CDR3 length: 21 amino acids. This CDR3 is CSARGILGQGTLTFSNYGYTF. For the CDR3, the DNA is TGCAGTGCTAGAGGGATTTTGGGACAGGGGACCTTAACCTTTTCTAACTATGGCTACACCTTC.

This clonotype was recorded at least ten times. CDR3 protein: CAISREGQALGTQYF. The CDR3, as DNA: TGTGCCATCAGCCGAGAAGGGCAGGCCCTTGGGACCCAGTACTTC. This sequence joins TRBV10-3 and TRBJ2-5; the D is unclear. Germline V lookup: CDR1 ENHRY, CDR2 SYGVKD. Trimming pared 6 bases from V and 7 bases from J, leaving 21 bases between. CDR3 length: 15 residues.

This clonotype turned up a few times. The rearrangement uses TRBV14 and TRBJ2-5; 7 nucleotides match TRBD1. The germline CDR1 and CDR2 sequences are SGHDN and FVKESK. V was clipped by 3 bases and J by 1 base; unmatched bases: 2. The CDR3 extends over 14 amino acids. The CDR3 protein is CASSQRQGQETQYF. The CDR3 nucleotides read TGTGCCAGCAGCCAGAGACAGGGCCAAGAGACCCAGTACTTC.

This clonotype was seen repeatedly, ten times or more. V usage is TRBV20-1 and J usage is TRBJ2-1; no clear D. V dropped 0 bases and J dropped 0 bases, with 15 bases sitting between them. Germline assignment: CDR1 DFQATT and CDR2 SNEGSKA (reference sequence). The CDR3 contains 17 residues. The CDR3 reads CSAREDNRPISYNEQFF. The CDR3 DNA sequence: TGCAGTGCTAGAGAAGATAACCGACCGATCTCCTACAATGAGCAGTTCTTC.

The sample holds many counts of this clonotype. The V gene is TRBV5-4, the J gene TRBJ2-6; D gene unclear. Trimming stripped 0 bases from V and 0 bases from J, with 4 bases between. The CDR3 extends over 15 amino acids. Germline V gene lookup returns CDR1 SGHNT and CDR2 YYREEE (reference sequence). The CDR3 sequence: CASSLAISGANVLTF. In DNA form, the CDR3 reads TGTGCCAGCAGCTTGGCGATCTCTGGGGCCAACGTCCTGACTTTC.